A single sample gave rise to the 23 T cell receptor beta chains below, sequenced in a study of blood T cell repertoires in COVID-19. Only in-frame clones appear in the TCRdb table, and some are missing; sequencing was by immunoSEQ multiplex PCR. The table has about 390,000 clones, about 86% seen once. The specimen was PBMCs or T cells enriched from blood (not recorded which). These receptors were collected from a woman between 45 and 65 years old who had recovered from COVID-19.

The chain combines TRBV30 with TRBJ1-1, with a possible D match to TRBD1 (6 bases). Trimming shortened V by 2 bases and J by 4 bases, and 14 bases separated the two germline ends. This CDR3 is 14 amino acids long. The germline V gene encodes CDR1 GTSNPN and CDR2 SVGIG (reference sequence). The CDR3 here is CAWSSGTSGTEAFF. For the CDR3, the DNA is TGTGCCTGGAGTTCCGGGACATCGGGCACTGAAGCTTTCTTT.

The chain carries TRBV4-3 and TRBJ2-7; 10 nucleotides align to TRBD2. The CDR3 is 17 residues long. V was clipped by 0 bases and J by 4 bases; unmatched bases: 9. CDR1 and CDR2 (germline): LGHNA, YSLEER. CDR3 sequence reads: CASSQDSGLAGVYEQYF. CDR3 bases: TGCGCCAGCAGCCAAGATTCAGGGCTAGCGGGGGTATACGAGCAGTACTTC.

The chain combines TRBV7-8 with TRBJ1-4; D may be TRBD1 (5 bases). CDR3 size: 17 residues. V lost 4 bases, J lost 3 bases, and 18 bases lay in between. Germline V gene lookup returns CDR1 SGHVS and CDR2 FQNEAQ. CDR3 loop: CASSSPGEGRANEKLFF. CDR3 in DNA: TGTGCCAGCAGCTCCCCCGGGGAGGGGCGCGCTAATGAAAAACTGTTTTTT.

As regards this clone: At one end the junction does not follow the germline gene, possibly because of a read error. The genes are TRBV3-1 (or the pseudogene TRBV3-2) and TRBJ1-1; D not certain. The CDR3 length is 10 residues. In germline, CDR1 is LGHDT, CDR2 YNNKEL (reference sequence). The CDR3 DNA follows: TGCCCCCCAGTGGTCACTGAAGCTTTCTTT. Its translation: CPPVVTEAFF.

V and J are TRBV30 and TRBJ2-3; the D gene is possibly TRBD2 (6 bases). From germline, CDR1 is GTSNPN and CDR2 SVGIG (reference sequence). The CDR3 runs 16 residues. Trimming took 0 bases from V and 6 from J, leaving 19 bases between them. DNA of the CDR3: TGTGCCTGGAGTGTACGACGCGGGATTATTGGGGATACGCAGTATTTT. Translating gives CAWSVRRGIIGDTQYF. Using reference TRBV30 and TRBJ2-3 for the parts outside the CDR3, the full variable domain is SQTIHQWPATLVQPVGSPLSLECTVEGTSNPNLYWYRQAAGRGLQLLFYSVGIGQISSEVPQNLSASRPQDRQFILSSKKLLLSDSGFYLCAWSVRRGIIGDTQYFGPGTRLTVL.

The rearrangement uses TRBV19 and TRBJ2-1, with D tentatively TRBD1 (6 bases). The CDR3 covers 14 residues. Per the germline V gene, CDR1 is LNHDA and CDR2 is SQIVND (reference sequence). V shed 3 bases and J shed 9 bases, with 15 bases lying between them. The CDR3 sequence is CASSIGQFLGEQFF. CDR3 nucleotides: TGTGCCAGTAGTATTGGACAGTTTTTAGGTGAGCAGTTCTTC.

The chain links TRBV4-2 to TRBJ1-2, with no clear D. V lost 0 bases to trimming and J lost 9 bases, with 14 bases between them. Looked up from germline, CDR1 is LGHNA and CDR2 is YNFKEQ. The CDR3 has 14 residues. The CDR3 region has the DNA TGTGCCAGCAGCCAAGAGACTGGGGAGGTGAGCTACACCTTC. This translates into CASSQETGEVSYTF.

This rearrangement joins TRBV4-3 to TRBJ1-2; 7 bases are shared with TRBD1. This CDR3 is 16 amino acids long. V shed 0 bases and J 1 base; nucleotides not matched to a gene: 5. Germline CDR1 reads LGHNA; CDR2 reads YSLEER. CDR3 nucleotide sequence: TGCGCCAGCAGCCAAGATTTCCCAGGGGGTAACTATGGCTACACCTTC. As protein: CASSQDFPGGNYGYTF.

The rearrangement uses TRBV7-2 and TRBJ1-1, with D possibly TRBD1 on 6 matching bases. The CDR3 totals 14 residues. CDR1 and CDR2 (germline): SGHTA, FQGNSA. V was cut by 5 bases and J by 0 bases, with 10 bases left in between. The CDR3 bases are TGTGCCAGCAGCCGGAACAGGGTGAACACTGAAGCTTTCTTT. Translated: CASSRNRVNTEAFF.

The chain is built from TRBV30 and TRBJ2-5; 9 nucleotides line up with TRBD1. Trimming at V came to 4 bases and at J to 5 bases, leaving 17 bases not matched to a gene. CDR1 GTSNPN and CDR2 SVGIG come from the germline V gene (reference sequence). CDR3 length equals 17 residues. This chain's CDR3 is CAWTPGVGDREVETQYF. CDR3 in DNA: TGTGCCTGGACCCCAGGGGTTGGGGACAGGGAGGTTGAGACCCAGTACTTC.

This chain connects TRBV14 to TRBJ1-1; D may be TRBD1 (6 bases). The CDR3 spans 12 residues. Germline assignment: CDR1 SGHDN and CDR2 FVKESK. V was shortened by 4 bases and J by 7 bases, with 10 bases between the two germline ends. CDR3 DNA: TGTGCCAGCAGCCTATTCAGGGGTGAAGCTTTCTTT. This sequence encodes CASSLFRGEAFF.

This sequence joins TRBV6-2 or TRBV6-3 and TRBJ1-5, with a possible D match to TRBD1 (6 bases). Germline CDR1 and CDR2: MNHEY and SVGEGT. The CDR3 loop spans 15 amino acids. V was pared by 6 bases and J by 1 base, with 13 bases between. CDR3 bases: TGTGCCAGCAGCCTCACAGGGTTCAGCAATCAGCCCCAGCATTTT. It codes for CASSLTGFSNQPQHF.

This chain connects TRBV29-1 to TRBJ1-3; D perhaps matches TRBD1 (6 bases). Trimming removed 5 bases from V and 4 bases from J, with 12 bases in between. From germline, CDR1 is SQVTM and CDR2 ANQGSEA. The CDR3 has 13 residues. CDR3 region: CSVQQTGGNTIYF. CDR3 DNA: TGCAGCGTTCAACAAACAGGGGGAAACACCATATATTTT.

The chain has TRBV19 and TRBJ1-1; 7 bases map to TRBD1. V lost 10 bases to trimming and J lost 2 bases; unmatched junction nucleotides: 4. Germline-derived CDR1 and CDR2 are LNHDA and SQIVND (reference sequence). This CDR3 region has 12 residues. This CDR3 reads CATRQGNTEAFF. CDR3 nucleotides: TGTGCCACTAGACAGGGAAACACTGAAGCTTTCTTT. The variable domain in full, with the rest retrieved from reference TRBV19 and TRBJ1-1, is DGGITQSPKYLFRKEGQNVTLSCEQNLNHDAMYWYRQDPGQGLRLIYYSQIVNDFQKGDIAEGYSVSREKKESFPLTVTSAQKNPTAFYLCATRQGNTEAFFGQGTRLTVV.

This clone was recorded only once. V usage is TRBV2 and J usage is TRBJ2-7; TRBD1 matches at 12 bases. CDR3 length: 13 residues. V lost 8 bases, J lost 3 bases, and 2 bases stayed unmatched. Germline loops: CDR1 SNHLY, CDR2 FYNNEI. DNA for the CDR3: TGTGCCAGCGGGACAGGGGGCGTCTACGAGCAGTACTTC. Residues: CASGTGGVYEQYF.

The chain uses TRBV5-1 and TRBJ1-4; D is unclear. CDR1 and CDR2 (germline): SGHRS, YFSETQ. With 0 bases removed from V and 7 bases from J, the gap between germline ends came to 7 bases. This CDR3 comprises 13 residues. CDR3 residues: CASSLDSGEKLFF. Written as DNA, the CDR3 is TGCGCCAGCAGCTTGGACTCGGGTGAAAAACTGTTTTTT.

This clone was recorded a few times. The V gene is TRBV30, the J gene TRBJ2-7; 8 bases are shared with TRBD1. CDR1 and CDR2 (germline): GTSNPN, SVGIG (reference sequence). V was clipped by 0 bases and J by 6 bases; unmatched bases: 7. The CDR3 spans 14 residues. CDR3 region: CAWSVTQGASEQYF. CDR3 bases: TGTGCCTGGAGTGTAACGCAGGGGGCCTCCGAGCAGTACTTC.

The V and J genes are TRBV20-1 and TRBJ2-7; 10 bases match TRBD1. The germline V gene has CDR1 DFQATT and CDR2 SNEGSKA (reference sequence). V trimming: 3 bases; J trimming: 7 bases; junction bases outside the gene matches: 3. This CDR3 contains 12 residues. The CDR3 protein is CSASLDRGEQYF. CDR3 nucleotides: TGCAGTGCTAGTTTGGACAGGGGGGAGCAGTACTTC.

The chain has TRBV27 and TRBJ1-1, with 8 bases matching TRBD1. The junction had 4 bases not matched to a gene; V was cut back by 7 bases and J by 0 bases. The CDR3 totals 14 residues. CDR1 MNHEY and CDR2 SMNVEV come from the germline V gene (reference sequence). The CDR3 reads CASKDRGLNTEAFF. CDR3 in DNA: TGTGCCAGCAAAGACAGGGGCCTGAACACTGAAGCTTTCTTT.

V gene TRBV7-3 combines with J gene TRBJ2-3; 10 bases line up with TRBD2. The CDR3 sequence is 15 residues long. Unmatched junction bases numbered 5, after V lost 8 bases and J lost 0 bases. Germline CDR1 and CDR2: SGHTA and FQGTGA. DNA of the CDR3: TGTGCCAGCGCCGCACTAGCGGGGAGCACAGATACGCAGTATTTT. It yields the protein CASAALAGSTDTQYF.

The DNA of the CDR3 is TGTGCCGTCGGTTCCGGAGATCAGCCCCAGCATTTT. Translation gives CAVGSGDQPQHF. The chain recombines TRBV10-3 with TRBJ1-5, with D hard to call. Trimming removed 11 bases at V and 5 bases at J, with 13 bases between. The germline CDR1 and CDR2 sequences are ENHRY and SYGVKD. The CDR3 length is 12 residues.

This clone was found a few times. The rearrangement joins TRBV6-5 to TRBJ1-6, with TRBD1 as a possible D gene (6 bases). This CDR3 region has 14 residues. V lost 6 bases, J lost 5 bases, and 11 bases lay in between. Germline V gene data show CDR1 as MNHEY and CDR2 as SVGAGI. CDR3: CASRGTRNNSPLHF. In DNA, the CDR3 is TGTGCCAGCAGGGGGACACGGAATAATTCACCCCTCCACTTT.

The table lists this clone with a count of one. The rearrangement joins TRBV2 to TRBJ2-7, with D possibly TRBD2 on 7 matching bases. Germline V lookup: CDR1 SNHLY, CDR2 FYNNEI. V lost 11 bases and J lost 3, with 17 bases in between. The CDR3 runs 13 residues. The DNA of the CDR3 is TGTGCCGACGGGAACAGGGAGGGCTACGAGCAGTACTTC. It codes for CADGNREGYEQYF.